These T cell receptor beta chains were read from a single sample in a study of T cell changes during pregnancy in multiple sclerosis. Assay used: immunoSEQ multiplex PCR; TCRdb lists only in-frame clones, some missing. The table has some 41,000 clones, over 75% seen once. The sequencing used CD8+ T cells from peripheral blood mononuclear cells, collected in the first trimester of pregnancy. The receptors derive from a female donor with multiple sclerosis, enrolled in a pregnancy study. The CDR3 runs from the conserved cysteine through the conserved F or W. Each record gives: J gene, clone size, V gene, D gene, CDR3 protein, CDR3 DNA. A D gene is named only where the DNA matches it firmly. Expanded clones are given a class, and other clones once, few, many or no size at all.

J: TRBJ2-7
size: NA
V: TRBV29-1
D: NA
CDR3: CSVQGLNSYEQYF
DNA: TGCAGCGTTCAGGGCCTTAACTCCTACGAGCAGTACTTC

J: TRBJ2-1
size: NA
V: TRBV4-3
D: NA
CDR3: CASSTGNEQFF
DNA: TGCGCCAGCTCTACCGGCAATGAGCAGTTCTTC

J: TRBJ1-1
size: few
V: TRBV7-8
D: NA
CDR3: CASSLTGNTEAFF
DNA: TGTGCCAGCAGCTTGACAGGGAACACTGAAGCTTTCTTT

J: TRBJ2-2
size: NA
V: TRBV13
D: NA
CDR3: CASSLGRRADLTGELFF
DNA: TGTGCCAGCAGCTTAGGCCGCAGGGCCGATCTCACCGGGGAGCTGTTTTTT

J: TRBJ2-7
size: NA
V: TRBV7-3
D: TRBD1
CDR3: CASSPGQVSYEQYF
DNA: TGTGCCAGCAGTCCGGGACAGGTAAGCTACGAGCAGTACTTC

J: TRBJ2-5
size: NA
V: TRBV5-1
D: NA
CDR3: CASSLSGDGFNSEETQYF
DNA: TGCGCCAGCAGCCTCTCGGGGGACGGGTTTAATAGCGAAGAGACCCAGTACTTC

J: TRBJ2-7
size: NA
V: TRBV11-2
D: TRBD1
CDR3: CASSHPGQPYEQYF
DNA: TGTGCCAGCAGCCACCCGGGACAGCCCTACGAGCAGTACTTC

J: TRBJ2-6
size: NA
V: TRBV25-1
D: TRBD2
CDR3: CASRRGTDELSGANVLTF
DNA: TGTGCCAGCAGGCGGGGGACTGACGAGCTCTCTGGGGCCAACGTCCTGACTTTC

J: TRBJ1-6
size: NA
V: TRBV19
D: NA
CDR3: CASSMEGRNSPLHF
DNA: TGTGCCAGTAGTATGGAGGGTAGGAACTCACCCCTCCACTTT

J: TRBJ2-7
size: NA
V: TRBV4-3
D: NA
CDR3: CASSTTRAGSYEQYF
DNA: TGCGCCAGCAGCACGACCAGAGCGGGTTCGTACGAGCAGTACTTC

J: TRBJ2-1
size: NA
V: TRBV7-9
D: TRBD2
CDR3: CASSLSGGVYNEQFF
DNA: TGTGCCAGCAGTCTTAGCGGGGGCGTCTACAATGAGCAGTTCTTC

J: TRBJ2-7
size: NA
V: TRBV6-6
D: TRBD2
CDR3: CASSFIAGTLYEQYF
DNA: TGTGCCAGCAGTTTTATAGCGGGGACTCTTTACGAGCAGTACTTC

J: TRBJ2-3
size: NA
V: TRBV27
D: NA
CDR3: CASSSVTDTQYF
DNA: TGTGCCAGCAGCTCGGTGACAGATACGCAGTATTTT

J: TRBJ2-7
size: NA
V: TRBV6-5
D: NA
CDR3: CASSYGLVGTYEQYF
DNA: TGTGCCAGCAGTTACGGGCTAGTCGGGACCTACGAGCAGTACTTC

J: TRBJ2-1
size: NA
V: TRBV28
D: NA
CDR3: CASSRNEQFF
DNA: TGTGCCAGCAGCCGCAATGAGCAGTTCTTC

J: TRBJ2-3
size: NA
V: TRBV7-3
D: NA
CDR3: CASSLSLVDWDTQYF
DNA: TGTGCCAGCAGCTTATCACTAGTTGATTGGGATACGCAGTATTTT